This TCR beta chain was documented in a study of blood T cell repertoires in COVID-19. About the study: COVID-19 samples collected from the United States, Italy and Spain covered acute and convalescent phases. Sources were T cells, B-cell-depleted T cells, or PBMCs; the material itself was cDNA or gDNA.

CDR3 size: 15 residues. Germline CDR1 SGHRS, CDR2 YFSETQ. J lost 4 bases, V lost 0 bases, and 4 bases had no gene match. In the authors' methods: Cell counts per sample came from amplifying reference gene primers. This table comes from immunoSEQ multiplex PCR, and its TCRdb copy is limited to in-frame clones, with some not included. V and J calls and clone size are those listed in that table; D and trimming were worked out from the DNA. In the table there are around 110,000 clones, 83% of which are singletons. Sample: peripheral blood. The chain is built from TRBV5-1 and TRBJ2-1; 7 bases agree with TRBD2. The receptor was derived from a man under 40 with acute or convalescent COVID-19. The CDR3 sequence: CASSLGGSGYNEQFF. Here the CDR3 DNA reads TGCGCCAGCAGCTTGGGCGGGAGTGGGTACAATGAGCAGTTCTTC.